This T cell receptor beta chain was recovered during a study of technical replicates of blood from a few donors. Here immunoSEQ multiplex PCR was the method, and the copy in TCRdb shows in-frame clones only, minus some. The sample includes approximately 90,000 clones, about 95% of them seen just once. Germline V lookup: CDR1 MNHNS, CDR2 SASEGT. Trimming pared 2 bases from V and 5 bases from J, leaving 13 bases between. The CDR3 contains 15 residues. This clonotype was obtained from a human donor in good health. This chain joins TRBV6-1 and TRBJ1-5; D possibly corresponds to TRBD1 (5 bases). The sequenced sample was T cells isolated from PBMCs. The CDR3 DNA reads TGTGCCAGCAGTGAATTGTGGGAGGGACATCAGCCCCAGCATTTT. This gives the protein CASSELWEGHQPQHF.